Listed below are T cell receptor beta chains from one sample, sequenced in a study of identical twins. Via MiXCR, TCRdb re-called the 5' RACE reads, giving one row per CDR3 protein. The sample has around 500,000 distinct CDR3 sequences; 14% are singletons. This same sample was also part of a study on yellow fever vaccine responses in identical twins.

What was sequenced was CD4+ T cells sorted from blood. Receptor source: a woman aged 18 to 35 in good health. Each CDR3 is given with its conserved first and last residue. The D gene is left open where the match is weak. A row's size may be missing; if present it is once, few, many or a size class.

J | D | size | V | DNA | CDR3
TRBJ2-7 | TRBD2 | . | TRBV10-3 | TGTGCCATCAGTGAGCCCAGCGGGAAGGCCCACGAGCAGTACTTC | CAISEPSGKAHEQYF
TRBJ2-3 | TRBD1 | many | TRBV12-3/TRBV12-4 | TGTGCCAGCAGATTGACAGGGGGCCTTGCAGATACGCAGTATTTT | CASRLTGGLADTQYF
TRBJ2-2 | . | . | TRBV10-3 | TGTGCCATCAACGTCCAGGGGTCCGGGGAGCTGTTTTTT | CAINVQGSGELFF
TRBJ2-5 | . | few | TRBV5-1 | TGCGCCAGCAGCTCTGGGCAGGGCATGGGGGAGACCCAGTACTTC | CASSSGQGMGETQYF
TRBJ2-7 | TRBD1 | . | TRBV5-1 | TGCGCCAGCAGCTCGGGGGACAGGGTTGGCGAGCAGTACTTC | CASSSGDRVGEQYF
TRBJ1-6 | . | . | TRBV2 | TGTGCCAGCGATGATGGGACCGCCAGGGCACCCCTCCACTTT | CASDDGTARAPLHF
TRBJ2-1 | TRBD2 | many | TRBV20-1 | TGCAGTGCTAGAGGGCTAGCGGTCTACAATGAGCAGTTCTTC | CSARGLAVYNEQFF
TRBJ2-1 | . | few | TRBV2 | TGTGCCAGCAGTCTAATTGGTGGTGAGCAGTTCTTC | CASSLIGGEQFF
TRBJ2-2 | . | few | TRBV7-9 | TGTGCCAGCAGCAAGGACACCGGGGAGCTGTTTTTT | CASSKDTGELFF
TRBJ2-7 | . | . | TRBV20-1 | TGCAGTGCTAGTGCGAGGCCAAGCTCCTACGAGCAGTACTTC | CSASARPSSYEQYF
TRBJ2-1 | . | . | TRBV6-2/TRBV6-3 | TGTGCCAGCAGCCCGGTGTGGGGAGGCTCTTACAATGAGCAGTTCTTC | CASSPVWGGSYNEQFF
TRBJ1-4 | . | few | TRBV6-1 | TGTGCCAGCAAGCATCCGGACCTTAATGAAAAACTGTTTTTT | CASKHPDLNEKLFF
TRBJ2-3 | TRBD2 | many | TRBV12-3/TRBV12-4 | TGTGCCAGCAGGAAAGATAGGACTAGCGGGCCCCGGGAGAGCACAGATACGCAGTATTTT | CASRKDRTSGPRESTDTQYF
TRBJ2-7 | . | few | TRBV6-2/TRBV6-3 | TGTGCCAGCAGTTCGGACGGGACCTACGAGCAGTACTTC | CASSSDGTYEQYF
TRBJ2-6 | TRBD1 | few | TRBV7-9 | TGTGCCAGCAGCTCGGACAGGGGTTGGCCTGGGGCCAACGTCCTGACTTTC | CASSSDRGWPGANVLTF
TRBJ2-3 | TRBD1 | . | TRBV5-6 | TGTGCCAGCAGCTTTATATCCAGGCAGGGGGAGGATACGCAGTATTTT | CASSFISRQGEDTQYF
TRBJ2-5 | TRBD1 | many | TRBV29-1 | TGCAGCGTCGCCTCCAGTTCGACAGGGGGAAAGACCCAGTACTTC | CSVASSSTGGKTQYF
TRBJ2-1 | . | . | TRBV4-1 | TGCGCCAGCAGCCACCCGACGCTGGGGAATGAGCAGTTCTTC | CASSHPTLGNEQFF
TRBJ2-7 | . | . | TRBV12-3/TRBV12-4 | TGTGCCAGTGGACAGAATACCTACGAGCAGTACTTC | CASGQNTYEQYF
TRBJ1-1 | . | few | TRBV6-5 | TGTGCCAGCAGTTACTCGTCTGGGGGGAGAGGGGTAAACACTGAAGCTTTCTTT | CASSYSSGGRGVNTEAFF
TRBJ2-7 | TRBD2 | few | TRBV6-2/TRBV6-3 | TGTGCCAGCCTCCGGAGCGGGAGCTACGAGCAGTACTTC | CASLRSGSYEQYF
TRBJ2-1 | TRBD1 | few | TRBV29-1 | TGCACCTTCGGGACAGGGAATTACAATGAGCAGTTCTTC | CTFGTGNYNEQFF
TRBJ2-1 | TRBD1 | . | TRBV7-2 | TGTGCCAGCAGCCGCGACACCGGGACAGGGGTTGTAAATGAGCAGTTCTTC | CASSRDTGTGVVNEQFF
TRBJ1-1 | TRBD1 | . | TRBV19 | TGTGCCAGTAGTATATCTTTCCGGGACAGCGAAGCTTTCTTT | CASSISFRDSEAFF
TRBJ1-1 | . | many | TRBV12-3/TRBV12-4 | TGTGCCAGCAGTTTAGGGGGGACGGCAAACACTGAAGCTTTCTTT | CASSLGGTANTEAFF
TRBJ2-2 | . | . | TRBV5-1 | TGCGCCAGCAGCTCCCCCGGCGGCCGACCCACCGGGGAGCTGTTTTTT | CASSSPGGRPTGELFF
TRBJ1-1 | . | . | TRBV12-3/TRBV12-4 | TGTGCCAGCATCCAAGGAGGGTTAGACACTGAAGCTTTCTTT | CASIQGGLDTEAFF
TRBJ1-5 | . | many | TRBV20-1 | TGCAGTGCTAGCTCCGAAAGCGGCTTGCAGCCCCAGCATTTT | CSASSESGLQPQHF
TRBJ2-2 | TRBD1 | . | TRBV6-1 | TGTGCCAGCACCGCGACAGGGACACCCGGGGAGCTGTTTTTT | CASTATGTPGELFF
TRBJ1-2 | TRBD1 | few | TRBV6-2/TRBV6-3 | TGTGCCAGCAGGGGGAATCCGGGACAGGTGAACTATGGCTACACCTTC | CASRGNPGQVNYGYTF
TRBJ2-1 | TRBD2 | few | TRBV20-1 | TGCAGTGCTAAACCGGGACTAGCGGGGATGTACAATGAGCAGTTCTTC | CSAKPGLAGMYNEQFF
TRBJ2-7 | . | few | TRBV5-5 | TGTGCCAGCAGCTTGGCGGTATCATTGCCCTACGAGCAGTACTTC | CASSLAVSLPYEQYF
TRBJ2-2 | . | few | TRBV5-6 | TGTGCCAGCAGCTCCCTGGTAGATGTCACCGGGGAGCTGTTTTTT | CASSSLVDVTGELFF
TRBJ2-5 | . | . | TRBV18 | TGTGCCAGCTCTCCAGGACAGCCTAGGGGAAGAGAGACCCAGTACTTC | CASSPGQPRGRETQYF
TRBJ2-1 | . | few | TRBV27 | TGTGCCAGCAGCTGGGTTGGGGGTTACAATGAGCAGTTCTTC | CASSWVGGYNEQFF
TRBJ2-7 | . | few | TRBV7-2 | TGTGCCAGCAGCTTCACCGGGAGCTCCTACGAGCAGTACTTC | CASSFTGSSYEQYF
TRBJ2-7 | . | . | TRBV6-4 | TGTGCCAGCAGATCTGTGGCGTCATACGAGCAGTACTTC | CASRSVASYEQYF